This TCR beta chain is from a study of cytomegalovirus exposure and HLA in healthy donors. Looking at the study overall: An earlier analysis found 120 million or so unique TCR beta sequences from approximately 200 million T cells. Study results and limitations: Researchers reported in a later analysis that a missense DCLRE1C variant was tied to TCR beta V- and J-gene trimming.

On this clone itself: Its antigen is undetermined.

The PCR ran on 60 Vbeta and 13 Jbeta primers. Study processing details: Approximately 9.9 million of some 80 million unique TCR beta chains were shared, per a later count. Sequencing was performed with immunoSEQ multiplex PCR; in TCRdb, only in-frame clones are kept and a portion is missing. V, J and clone size reflect that table, while D and trimming were determined from the DNA. The sample lists 150,000 or so clones, roughly 83% seen once, with around 0.97% in the top ten. Although they were nominally healthy when sampled, donors likely had unrecorded immune exposures. CDR1 is MNHEY and CDR2 is SVGAGI in the germline V gene. Germline trimming cut 5 bases from V and 6 bases from J; bases unmatched to any gene: 4. The CDR3 contains 14 residues.

V is TRBV6-5 and J is TRBJ2-1; 10 bases agree with TRBD1. The sequenced sample was PBMCs. The clonotype comes from a man aged 25 to 45 in good health and CMV-seronegative. The CDR3 bases are TGTGCCAGCAGTGACAGGGGGCTTAGCAATGAGCAGTTCTTC. It translates to CASSDRGLSNEQFF.